This T cell receptor (beta chain) stems from a study of cytomegalovirus exposure and HLA in healthy donors. Study-level results: Prior analysis indicated that the majority of TCR beta V segments exhibited productivity approximately 90% or approximately 30% of the time.

This CDR3 has 14 amino acids. V lost 1 base, J lost 2 bases, and 8 bases lay in between. CDR1 is SGHVS, CDR2 FQNEAQ, per germline. Turning to this clone: The antigen is unknown.

Amplification used 60 Vbeta primers and 13 Jbeta primers. TCRdb keeps only in-frame clones here, not all; method: immunoSEQ multiplex PCR. The sample includes roughly 140,000 clones, more than 65% of them seen just once. The TCR comes from a man aged 25 to 40 in good health and CMV-seropositive. The chain carries TRBV7-8 and TRBJ2-5; maybe TRBD2 (5 bases). Sequenced sample: PBMCs. DNA for the CDR3: TGTGCCAGCAGCTTAGAACCGGGACAAGAGACCCAGTACTTC. This translates into CASSLEPGQETQYF. The variable domain in full, with the rest retrieved from reference TRBV7-8 and TRBJ2-5, is GAGVSQSPRYKVAKRGQDVALRCDPISGHVSLFWYQQALGQGPEFLTYFQNEAQLDKSGLPSDRFFAERPEGSVSTLKIQRTQQEDSAVYLCASSLEPGQETQYFGPGTRLLVL.